The 8 T cell receptor beta chains given below trace back to one sample, sequenced in a study of HIV-infected patients and healthy controls. Whole blood was used without fractionation, so all unsorted peripheral T cells were included. cDNA was made from around 0.5 ug RNA using alpha and beta constant primers. Alpha and beta chain libraries were made separately by chain-specific third strand synthesis with multiplexing indices. MiXCR, run by TCRdb on the 5' RACE reads, gives a single entry per CDR3 protein. The sample gives some 17,000 distinct CDR3 sequences, roughly 9.1% of which show up once; around 3.1% is in the top ten. The sequenced material came from blood. The receptor set was obtained from an adult in good health.

This clonotype was detected ten times or more. CDR3 region: CASSAFSGGGNIQYF. The DNA of the CDR3 is TGTGCCAGCAGTGCATTTTCAGGGGGCGGAAACATTCAGTACTTC. This chain links TRBV25-1 with TRBJ2-4, with TRBD1 matching 8 bases. With 4 bases clipped from V and 6 bases from J, the junction kept 8 bases outside the gene matches. Germline V gene lookup returns CDR1 MGHDK and CDR2 SYGVNS. This CDR3 is built from 15 residues.

The chain carries TRBV6-5 and TRBJ2-5; 9 bases are shared with TRBD2. V lost 2 bases, J lost 2 bases, and 6 bases stayed unmatched. The CDR3 sequence is 16 residues long. CDR1 is MNHEY, CDR2 SVGAGI, per germline. CDR3 region: CASSYASGRSQETQYF. In DNA, the CDR3 is TGTGCCAGCAGTTACGCGAGCGGGAGGTCACAAGAGACCCAGTACTTC.

This clonotype was recorded many times. The J gene is TRBJ2-2, the V gene TRBV20-1, with TRBD1 matching 7 bases. J lost 0 bases, V lost 5 bases, and 6 bases had no gene match. CDR1 and CDR2 from the germline V gene are DFQATT and SNEGSKA (reference sequence). This CDR3 is built from 15 residues. CDR3 coding DNA: TGCAGTGCTCGCCCCGGGACAGCGAACACCGGGGAGCTGTTTTTT. It codes for CSARPGTANTGELFF.

Ten or more counts support this clonotype. This chain connects TRBV15 to TRBJ1-1; TRBD1 matches at 7 bases. Germline loops: CDR1 LNHNV, CDR2 YYDKDF (reference sequence). V dropped 1 base and J dropped 6; count of bases not matched to a gene: 2. The CDR3 extends over 13 amino acids. This CDR3 reads CATSRGQGPEAFF. The DNA for the CDR3 is TGTGCCACCAGCAGAGGACAGGGCCCTGAAGCTTTCTTT.

A few counts support this clonotype. The chain links TRBV4-1 to TRBJ2-1; 9 bases map to TRBD2. The CDR3 extends over 15 amino acids. Germline lookup yields CDR1 MGHRA and CDR2 YSYEKL. V was clipped by 7 bases and J by 9 bases; unmatched bases: 13. The CDR3 sequence: CASKELAGAEGEQFF. The CDR3 DNA reads TGCGCCAGCAAAGAATTAGCGGGAGCGGAGGGTGAGCAGTTCTTC.

In this sample, this clonotype is medium-sized. This chain joins TRBV28 and TRBJ2-7, with D perhaps TRBD1 (5 bases). This CDR3 is built from 15 residues. V lost 5 bases to trimming and J lost 7 bases, with 21 bases between them. Germline V CDR1 and CDR2: MDHEN, SYDVKM. For the CDR3, the DNA is TGTGCCAGCAGTCGGAGATTTGGGGCCCCGAGTGAGCAGTACTTC. Amino acid sequence: CASSRRFGAPSEQYF.

This clonotype was found many times. The chain is built from TRBV7-9 and TRBJ1-1, with D perhaps matching TRBD1 (6 bases). CDR1 SEHNR and CDR2 FQNEAQ come from the germline V gene (reference sequence). The CDR3 contains 16 residues. Trimming took off 5 bases at V and 0 bases at J, with 16 bases between the two ends. Here the CDR3 DNA reads TGTGCCAGCAGCCCCCTCGTCGGGGGCATGAACACTGAAGCTTTCTTT. Translated, it gives CASSPLVGGMNTEAFF.

In this sample, this clonotype is medium-sized. The rearrangement uses TRBV5-1 and TRBJ2-4; 11 positions agree with TRBD1. Unmatched junction bases numbered 8, after V lost 4 bases and J lost 5 bases. Germline assignment: CDR1 SGHRS and CDR2 YFSETQ. This CDR3 contains 16 residues. The CDR3 protein is CASSRTGGSAENIQYF. The CDR3 coding sequence is TGCGCCAGCAGCAGGACAGGGGGCTCCGCCGAAAACATTCAGTACTTC.